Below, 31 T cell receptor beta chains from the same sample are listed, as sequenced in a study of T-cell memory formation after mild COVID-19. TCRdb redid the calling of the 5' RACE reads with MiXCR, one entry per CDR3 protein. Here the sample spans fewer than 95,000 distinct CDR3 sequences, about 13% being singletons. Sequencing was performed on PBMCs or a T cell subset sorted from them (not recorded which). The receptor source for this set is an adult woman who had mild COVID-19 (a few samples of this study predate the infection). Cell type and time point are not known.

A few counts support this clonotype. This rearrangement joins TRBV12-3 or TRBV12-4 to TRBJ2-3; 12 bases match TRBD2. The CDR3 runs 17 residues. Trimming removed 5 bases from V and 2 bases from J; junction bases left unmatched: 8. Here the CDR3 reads CASSPRLAGALTDTQYF. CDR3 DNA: TGTGCCAGCAGTCCCCGACTAGCGGGGGCCCTCACAGATACGCAGTATTTT.

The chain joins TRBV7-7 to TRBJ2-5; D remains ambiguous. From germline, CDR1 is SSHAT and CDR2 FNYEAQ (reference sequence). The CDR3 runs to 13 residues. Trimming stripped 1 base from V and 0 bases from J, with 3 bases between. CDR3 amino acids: CASSLGHQETQYF. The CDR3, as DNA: TGTGCCAGCAGCTTAGGGCACCAAGAGACCCAGTACTTC.

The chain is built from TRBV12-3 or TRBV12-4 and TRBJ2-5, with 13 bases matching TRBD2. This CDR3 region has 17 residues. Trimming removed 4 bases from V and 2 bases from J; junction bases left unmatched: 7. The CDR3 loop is CASSWTSGGSLQETQYF. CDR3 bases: TGTGCCAGCAGTTGGACTAGCGGGGGAAGCCTACAAGAGACCCAGTACTTC.

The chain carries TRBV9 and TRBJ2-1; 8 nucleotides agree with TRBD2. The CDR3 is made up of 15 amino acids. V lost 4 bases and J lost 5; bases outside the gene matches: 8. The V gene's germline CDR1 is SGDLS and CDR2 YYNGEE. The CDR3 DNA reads TGTGCCAGCAGCCAGGGACTAGGGTTCGACAATGAGCAGTTCTTC. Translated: CASSQGLGFDNEQFF. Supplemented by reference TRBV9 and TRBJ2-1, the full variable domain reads DSGVTQTPKHLITATGQRVTLRCSPRSGDLSVYWYQQSLDQGLQFLIQYYNGEERAKGNILERFSAQQFPDLHSELNLSSLELGDSALYFCASSQGLGFDNEQFFGPGTRLTVL.

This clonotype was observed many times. The CDR3 DNA follows: TGTGCCAGCAGTCCACGCCTAGTCCTGAAACAGAGCTCCTACAATGAGCAGTTCTTC. Amino acids: CASSPRLVLKQSSYNEQFF. The chain uses TRBV27 and TRBJ2-1; D is ambiguous. CDR1 is MNHEY, CDR2 SMNVEV, per germline (reference sequence). V was shortened by 5 bases and J by 0 bases, with 23 bases between the two germline ends. CDR3 length equals 19 residues.

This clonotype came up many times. CDR3 loop: CASSLAVSGRAEQFF. Here the CDR3 DNA reads TGCGCCAGCAGCTTGGCCGTTAGCGGGAGGGCTGAGCAGTTCTTC. V gene TRBV5-1 combines with J gene TRBJ2-1, with TRBD2 matching over 11 bases. V dropped 0 bases and J dropped 9; count of bases not matched to a gene: 5. CDR3 length: 15 amino acids. Germline V gene data show CDR1 as SGHRS and CDR2 as YFSETQ.

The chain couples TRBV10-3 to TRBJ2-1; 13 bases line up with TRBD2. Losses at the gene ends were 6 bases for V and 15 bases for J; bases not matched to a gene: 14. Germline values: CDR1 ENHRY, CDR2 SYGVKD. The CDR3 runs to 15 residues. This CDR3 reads CAIRHTGLAGSGPFF. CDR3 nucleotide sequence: TGTGCCATCAGGCATACGGGACTAGCGGGATCAGGTCCGTTCTTC.

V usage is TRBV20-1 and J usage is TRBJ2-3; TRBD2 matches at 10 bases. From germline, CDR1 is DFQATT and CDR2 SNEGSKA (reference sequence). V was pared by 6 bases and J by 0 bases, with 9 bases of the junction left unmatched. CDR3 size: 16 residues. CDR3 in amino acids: CSASIPGLASTDTQYF. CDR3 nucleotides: TGCAGTGCCTCAATTCCGGGACTAGCGAGCACAGATACGCAGTATTTT.

CDR3 DNA sequence: TGTGCCAGCAGTTACTCGGGGACAGGGGAGCTCTATGGCTACACCTTC. Protein: CASSYSGTGELYGYTF. The chain uses TRBV6-5 and TRBJ1-2; TRBD1 aligns across 10 bases. V lost 0 bases to trimming and J lost 4 bases; unmatched junction nucleotides: 5. The CDR3 extends over 16 amino acids. The germline gives CDR1 MNHEY, CDR2 SVGAGI.

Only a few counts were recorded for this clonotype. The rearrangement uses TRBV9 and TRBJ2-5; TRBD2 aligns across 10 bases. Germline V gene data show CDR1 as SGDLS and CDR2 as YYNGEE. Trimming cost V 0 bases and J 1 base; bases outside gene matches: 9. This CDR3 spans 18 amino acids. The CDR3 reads CASSVGGGLAGVQETQYF. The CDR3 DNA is TGTGCCAGCAGCGTAGGAGGCGGGCTAGCGGGGGTCCAAGAGACCCAGTACTTC.

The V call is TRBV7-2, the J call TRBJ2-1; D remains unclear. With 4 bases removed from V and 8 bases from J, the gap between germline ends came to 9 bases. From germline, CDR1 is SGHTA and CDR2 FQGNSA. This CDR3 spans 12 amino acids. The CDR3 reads CASSSRVHEQFF. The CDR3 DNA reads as TGTGCCAGCAGCTCCCGAGTCCATGAGCAGTTCTTC.

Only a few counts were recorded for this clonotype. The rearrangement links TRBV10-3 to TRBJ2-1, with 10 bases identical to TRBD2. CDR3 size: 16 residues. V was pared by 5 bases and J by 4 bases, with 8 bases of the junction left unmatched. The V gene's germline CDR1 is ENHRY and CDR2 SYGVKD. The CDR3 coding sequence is TGTGCCATCAGTCCTGTAGCGGGGGGACCGTACAATGAGCAGTTCTTC. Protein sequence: CAISPVAGGPYNEQFF.

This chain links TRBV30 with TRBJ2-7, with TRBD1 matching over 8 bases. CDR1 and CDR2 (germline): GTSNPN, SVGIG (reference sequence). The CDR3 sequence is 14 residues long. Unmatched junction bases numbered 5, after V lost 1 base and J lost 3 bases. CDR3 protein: CAWSAGTGDYEQYF. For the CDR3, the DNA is TGTGCCTGGAGTGCCGGGACAGGTGACTACGAGCAGTACTTC. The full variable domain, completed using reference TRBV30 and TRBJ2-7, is SQTIHQWPATLVQPVGSPLSLECTVEGTSNPNLYWYRQAAGRGLQLLFYSVGIGQISSEVPQNLSASRPQDRQFILSSKKLLLSDSGFYLCAWSAGTGDYEQYFGPGTRLTVT.

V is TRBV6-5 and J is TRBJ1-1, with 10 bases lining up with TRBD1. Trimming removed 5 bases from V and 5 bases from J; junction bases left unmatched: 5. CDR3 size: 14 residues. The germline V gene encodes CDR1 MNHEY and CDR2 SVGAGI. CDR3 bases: TGTGCCAGCAGTCTGGGACAGGGGACGACTGAAGCTTTCTTT. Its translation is CASSLGQGTTEAFF.

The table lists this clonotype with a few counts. CDR3 protein: CASSLVEVSYNEQFF. CDR3 DNA: TGTGCCAGCAGCTTAGTAGAGGTCTCCTACAATGAGCAGTTCTTC. J is TRBJ2-1 and V is TRBV7-9; D is unclear. CDR1 and CDR2 (germline): SEHNR, FQNEAQ (reference sequence). Between the trimmed V and J ends, which lost 1 base and 0 bases, there was a span of 7 bases. The CDR3 length is 15 residues.

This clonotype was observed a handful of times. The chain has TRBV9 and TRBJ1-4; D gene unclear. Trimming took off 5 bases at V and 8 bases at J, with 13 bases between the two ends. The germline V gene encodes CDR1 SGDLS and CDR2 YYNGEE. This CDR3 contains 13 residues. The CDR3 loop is CASRGKGEEKLFF. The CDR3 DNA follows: TGTGCCAGCAGGGGGAAAGGAGAAGAAAAACTGTTTTTT. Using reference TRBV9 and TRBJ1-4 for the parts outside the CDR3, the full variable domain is DSGVTQTPKHLITATGQRVTLRCSPRSGDLSVYWYQQSLDQGLQFLIQYYNGEERAKGNILERFSAQQFPDLHSELNLSSLELGDSALYFCASRGKGEEKLFFGSGTQLSVL.

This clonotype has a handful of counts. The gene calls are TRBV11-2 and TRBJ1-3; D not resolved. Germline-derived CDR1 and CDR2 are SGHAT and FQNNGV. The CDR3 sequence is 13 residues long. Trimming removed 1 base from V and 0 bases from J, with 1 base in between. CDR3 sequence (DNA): TGTGCCAGCAGCTTAGCCTCTGGAAACACCATATATTTT. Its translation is CASSLASGNTIYF.

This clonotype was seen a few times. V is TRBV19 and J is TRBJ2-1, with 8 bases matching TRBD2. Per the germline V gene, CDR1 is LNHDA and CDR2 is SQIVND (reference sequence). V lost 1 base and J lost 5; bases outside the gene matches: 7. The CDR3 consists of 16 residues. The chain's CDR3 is CASSIVETSAHNEQFF. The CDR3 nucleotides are TGTGCCAGTAGTATAGTTGAGACTAGCGCGCACAATGAGCAGTTCTTC.

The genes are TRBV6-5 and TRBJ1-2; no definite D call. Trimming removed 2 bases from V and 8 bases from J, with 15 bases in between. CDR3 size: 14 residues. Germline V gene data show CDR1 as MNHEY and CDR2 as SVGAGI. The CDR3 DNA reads TGTGCCAGCAGTTACGGGGAGGCCAACTGGGGCTACACCTTC. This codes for CASSYGEANWGYTF.

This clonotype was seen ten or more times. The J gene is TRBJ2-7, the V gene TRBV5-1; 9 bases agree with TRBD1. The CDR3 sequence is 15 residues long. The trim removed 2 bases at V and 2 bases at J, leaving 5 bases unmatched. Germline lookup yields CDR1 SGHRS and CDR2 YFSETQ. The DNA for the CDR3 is TGCGCCAGCAGCTTATCCGGGACAGGGACCTACGAGCAGTACTTC. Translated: CASSLSGTGTYEQYF.

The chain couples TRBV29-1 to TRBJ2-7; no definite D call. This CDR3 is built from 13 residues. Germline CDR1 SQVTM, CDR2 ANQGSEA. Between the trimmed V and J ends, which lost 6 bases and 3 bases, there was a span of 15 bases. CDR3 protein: CSVLLRAGYEQYF. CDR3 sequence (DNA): TGCAGCGTCTTGTTAAGGGCAGGCTACGAGCAGTACTTC.

CDR3 coding DNA: TGTGCCAGCAGCCGCAGGGACAGAACAGATACGCAGTATTTT. Its protein product is CASSRRDRTDTQYF. This sequence joins TRBV13 and TRBJ2-3; TRBD1 matches at 7 bases. The ends lost 5 bases at V and 3 bases at J; junction bases unmatched: 5. CDR1 and CDR2 (germline): PRHDT, FYEKMQ (reference sequence). This CDR3 region has 14 residues.

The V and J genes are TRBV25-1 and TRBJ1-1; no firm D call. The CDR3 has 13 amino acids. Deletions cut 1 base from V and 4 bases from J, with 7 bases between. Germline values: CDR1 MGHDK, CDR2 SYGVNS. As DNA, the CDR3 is TGTGCCAGCAGTGAATTGGGTGGCACTGAAGCTTTCTTT. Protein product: CASSELGGTEAFF.

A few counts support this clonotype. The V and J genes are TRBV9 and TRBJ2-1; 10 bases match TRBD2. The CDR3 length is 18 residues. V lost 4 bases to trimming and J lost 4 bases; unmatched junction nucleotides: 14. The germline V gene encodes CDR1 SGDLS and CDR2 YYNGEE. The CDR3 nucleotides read TGTGCCAGCAGCCCAACTACAGCGGGAGGGCCGATATACAATGAGCAGTTCTTC. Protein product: CASSPTTAGGPIYNEQFF.

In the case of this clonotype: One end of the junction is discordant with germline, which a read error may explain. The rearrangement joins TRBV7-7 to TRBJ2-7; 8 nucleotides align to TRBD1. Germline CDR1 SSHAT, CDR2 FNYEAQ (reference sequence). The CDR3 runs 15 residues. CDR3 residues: CASSLEPGQAYEQYF. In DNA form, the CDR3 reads TGTGCTAGCAGCTTAGAACCGGGACAGGCATACGAGCAGTACTTC.

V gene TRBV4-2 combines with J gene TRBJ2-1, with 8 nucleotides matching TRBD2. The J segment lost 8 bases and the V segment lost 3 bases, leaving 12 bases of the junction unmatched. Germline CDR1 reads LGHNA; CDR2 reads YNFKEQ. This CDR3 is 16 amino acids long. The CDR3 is CASSQVGASGSDEQFF. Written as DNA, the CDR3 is TGTGCCAGCAGCCAGGTCGGGGCTAGCGGGTCCGATGAGCAGTTCTTC.

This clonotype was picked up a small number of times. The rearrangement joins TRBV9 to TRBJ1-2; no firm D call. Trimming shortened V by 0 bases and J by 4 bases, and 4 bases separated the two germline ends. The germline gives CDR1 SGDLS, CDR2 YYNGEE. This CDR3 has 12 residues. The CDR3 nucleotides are TGTGCCAGCAGCGTAGACAGCTATGGCTACACCTTC. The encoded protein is CASSVDSYGYTF.

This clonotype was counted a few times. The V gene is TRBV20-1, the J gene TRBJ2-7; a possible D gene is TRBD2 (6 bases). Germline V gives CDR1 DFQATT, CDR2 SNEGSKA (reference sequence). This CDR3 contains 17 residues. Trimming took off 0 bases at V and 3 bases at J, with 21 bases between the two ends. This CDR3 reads CSARDPLGRDSGYEQYF. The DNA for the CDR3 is TGCAGTGCTAGAGATCCCCTTGGCCGGGACTCTGGCTACGAGCAGTACTTC.

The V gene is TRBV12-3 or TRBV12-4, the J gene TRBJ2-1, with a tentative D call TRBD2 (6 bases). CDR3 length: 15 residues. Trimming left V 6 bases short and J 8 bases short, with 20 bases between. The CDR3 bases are TGTGCCAGCAGCCTATGGACCTCCCGCGGGGATGAGCAGTTCTTC. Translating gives CASSLWTSRGDEQFF.

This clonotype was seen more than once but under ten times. The CDR3 DNA reads TGTGCCAGCAGCTTAGATATTCTCCAAGAGACCCAGTACTTC. Translation: CASSLDILQETQYF. V usage is TRBV11-2 and J usage is TRBJ2-5; D gene uncertain. Per the germline V gene, CDR1 is SGHAT and CDR2 is FQNNGV. This CDR3 has 14 amino acids. Trimming shortened V by 0 bases and J by 1 base, and 6 bases separated the two germline ends.

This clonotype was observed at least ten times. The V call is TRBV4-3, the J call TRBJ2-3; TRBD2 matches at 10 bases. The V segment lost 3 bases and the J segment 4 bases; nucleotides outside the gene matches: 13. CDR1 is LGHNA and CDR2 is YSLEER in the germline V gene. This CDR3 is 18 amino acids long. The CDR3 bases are TGCGCCAGCAGCCAGTGGGGTAACCTAGCGGGAGTGGCAGATACGCAGTATTTT. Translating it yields CASSQWGNLAGVADTQYF.